A single sample is the source of the 3 T cell receptor beta chains below, sequenced in a study of read filtering for tumor transcriptome and immune sequencing. Molecular barcoded adaptors covering alpha/delta and beta/gamma chains were used on 400 ng RNA. TCRdb passed the reads through MiXCR, listing each CDR3 protein once. The sample includes roughly 93,000 distinct CDR3 sequences, 20% to 25% seen only once; the top ten take about an eighth. The specimen was a population of CD138-negative cells sorted from bone marrow. These receptors all come from a donor at least 40 years old with multiple myeloma.

With regard to this clonotype: Its ends do not fully match the called genes, so a read error is possible. V usage is TRBV28 and J usage is TRBJ1-5; D gene uncertain. The germline gives CDR1 MDHEN, CDR2 SYDVKM. This CDR3 spans 11 amino acids. The CDR3 reads CAIGRFQLQHF. CDR3 coding DNA: TGTGCCATCGGAAGATTTCAGCTCCAGCATTTT.

About this clonotype: A much larger clone differs by one base, so this may be a read error. The chain recombines TRBV5-5 with TRBJ2-6, with TRBD1 matching 7 bases. Germline values: CDR1 SGHKS, CDR2 YYEKEE (reference sequence). The ends lost 6 bases at V and 4 bases at J; junction bases unmatched: 13. This CDR3 has 17 residues. In DNA form, the CDR3 reads TGTGCCAGCAACGCCTTGACAGGGCTCTCCGGGGCCAACGTCCTGACTTTC. This sequence encodes CASNALTGLSGANVLTF.

This clonotype showed up just once. A much bigger clone sits one base away, suggesting this may be a read error. This rearrangement joins TRBV19 to TRBJ2-2; no definite D call. Germline V lookup: CDR1 LNHDA, CDR2 SQIVND (reference sequence). The CDR3 contains 15 residues. This CDR3 reads CAGSSRQGNTGELFF. CDR3 coding DNA: TGTGCCGGTAGTTCCCGACAAGGGAACACCGGGGAGCTGTTTTTT.